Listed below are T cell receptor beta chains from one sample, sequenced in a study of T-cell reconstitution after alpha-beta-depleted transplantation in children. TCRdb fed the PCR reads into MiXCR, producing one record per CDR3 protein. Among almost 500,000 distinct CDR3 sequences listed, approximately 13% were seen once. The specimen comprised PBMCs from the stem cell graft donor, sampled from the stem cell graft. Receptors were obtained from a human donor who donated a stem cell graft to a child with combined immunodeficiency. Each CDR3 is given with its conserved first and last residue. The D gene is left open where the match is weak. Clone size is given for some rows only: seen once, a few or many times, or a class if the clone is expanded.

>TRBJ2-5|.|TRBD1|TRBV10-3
CAISGGTGGLETQYF
TGTGCCATCAGCGGGGGGACAGGGGGCCTGGAGACCCAGTACTTC
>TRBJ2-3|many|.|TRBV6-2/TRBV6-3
CATKRGVTDTQYF
TGTGCCACCAAAAGAGGGGTCACAGATACGCAGTATTTT
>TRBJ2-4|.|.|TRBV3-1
CASSQFFRWGLIKNIQYF
TGTGCCAGCAGCCAATTTTTCCGGTGGGGACTGATCAAAAACATTCAGTACTTC
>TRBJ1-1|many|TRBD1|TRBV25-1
CASSPGTAEAFF
TGTGCCAGCAGTCCAGGGACAGCGGAAGCTTTCTTT
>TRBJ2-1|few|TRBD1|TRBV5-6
CASSFTDRGGNEQFF
TGTGCCAGCAGCTTTACGGACAGGGGGGGCAATGAGCAGTTCTTC
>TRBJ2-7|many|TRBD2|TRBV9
CASSVAAGVVYEQYF
TGTGCCAGCAGCGTAGCAGCGGGAGTGGTATACGAGCAGTACTTC
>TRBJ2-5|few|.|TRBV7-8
CASSWGLEETQYF
TGTGCCAGCAGCTGGGGGCTAGAAGAGACCCAGTACTTC
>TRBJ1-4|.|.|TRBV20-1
CSARFTGFAEKLFF
TGCAGTGCTAGATTTACCGGGTTCGCGGAAAAACTGTTTTTT
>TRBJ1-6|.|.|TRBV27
CASSQRIWGSPLHF
TGTGCCAGCAGTCAAAGGATCTGGGGTTCACCCCTCCACTTT
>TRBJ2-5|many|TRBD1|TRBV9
CASSVDPGQGGLRQETQYF
TGTGCCAGCAGCGTTGACCCGGGACAGGGTGGGTTGCGGCAAGAGACCCAGTACTTC
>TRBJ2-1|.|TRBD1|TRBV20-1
CSAIEGDSPYNEQFF
TGCAGTGCCATAGAGGGGGACAGCCCCTACAATGAGCAGTTCTTC
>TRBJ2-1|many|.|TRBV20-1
CSAPTRYNEQFF
TGCAGTGCCCCTACTAGATACAATGAGCAGTTCTTC
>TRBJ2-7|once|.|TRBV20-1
CSATRQRVDEQYF
TGCAGTGCTACCAGACAAAGGGTCGACGAGCAGTACTTC
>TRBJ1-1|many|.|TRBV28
CASSKDANTEAFF
TGTGCCAGCAGCAAAGACGCGAACACTGAAGCTTTCTTT
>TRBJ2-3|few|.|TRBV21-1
CASSNPRRTSGGTDTQYF
TGTGCCAGCAGCAACCCCAGGAGGACTAGCGGGGGCACAGATACGCAGTATTTT
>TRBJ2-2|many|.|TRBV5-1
CASSLDGTARTGELFF
TGCGCCAGCAGCTTGGATGGGACCGCACGCACCGGGGAGCTGTTTTTT
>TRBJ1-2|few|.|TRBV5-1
CASSCPETYYGYTF
TGCGCCAGCAGCTGCCCAGAAACTTACTATGGCTACACCTTC